Below, 8 T cell receptor beta chains from the same sample are listed, as sequenced in a study of cytomegalovirus exposure and HLA in healthy donors. Some clones are missing from TCRdb's copy, which holds only in-frame ones; the method was immunoSEQ multiplex PCR. The sample has 150,000 to 200,000 clones; about nine tenths are singletons. Specimen: PBMCs. The origin of the receptors is a man between 18 and 29 years old in good health and CMV-seropositive.

The chain carries TRBV7-6 and TRBJ2-7, with TRBD1 as a possible D gene (5 bases). This CDR3 spans 12 amino acids. V lost 6 bases, J lost 5 bases, and 11 bases lay in between. Per the germline V gene, CDR1 is SGHVS and CDR2 is FNYEAQ. The CDR3 reads CASRSVGDEQYF. The CDR3 region has the DNA TGTGCCAGCAGGTCCGTAGGGGACGAGCAGTACTTC.

The chain uses TRBV27 and TRBJ1-2; perhaps TRBD1 as D (5 bases). The germline V and J ends were trimmed by 1 base and 4 bases, with 10 bases remaining between them. Germline assignment: CDR1 MNHEY and CDR2 SMNVEV (reference sequence). The CDR3 covers 14 residues. The DNA for the CDR3 is TGTGCCAGCAGTTTATGGGGGGGAACCTATGGCTACACCTTC. Protein: CASSLWGGTYGYTF.

This sequence joins TRBV5-6 and TRBJ2-2, with 7 nucleotides matching TRBD1. Trimming cost V 0 bases and J 4 bases; bases outside gene matches: 3. CDR1 SGHDT and CDR2 YYEEEE come from the germline V gene. The CDR3 runs 15 residues. The CDR3 coding sequence is TGTGCCAGCAGCTTGGGACAGGGCCTCACCGGGGAGCTGTTTTTT. It is translated as CASSLGQGLTGELFF.

V and J are TRBV2 and TRBJ1-2; D might be TRBD1 (5 bases). The germline CDR1 and CDR2 sequences are SNHLY and FYNNEI. The ends were cut back, 8 bases at V and 8 bases at J, with 15 bases in the middle. The CDR3 loop spans 12 amino acids. CDR3: CASVRSGAGYTF. The CDR3, as DNA: TGTGCCAGCGTACGTTCTGGGGCGGGCTACACCTTC.

V gene TRBV4-3 combines with J gene TRBJ1-1; 7 bases fit TRBD1. V was clipped by 0 bases and J by 4 bases; unmatched bases: 11. Germline V gives CDR1 LGHNA, CDR2 YSLEER. CDR3 length: 17 amino acids. Written as DNA, the CDR3 is TGCGCCAGCAGCCAAGATCCTACAGGGGCCTGGTCCACTGAAGCTTTCTTT. It codes for CASSQDPTGAWSTEAFF.

The rearrangement links TRBV4-2 to TRBJ1-5, with D unclear. The V and J ends lost 1 base and 4 bases respectively, with 8 bases between them. The CDR3 is made up of 14 amino acids. The germline V gene has CDR1 LGHNA and CDR2 YNFKEQ. The CDR3 region has the DNA TGTGCCAGCAGCCAAGGCCAGCGAAATCAGCCCCAGCATTTT. It is translated as CASSQGQRNQPQHF.

In DNA, the CDR3 is TGTGCCAGCCGTCAGGGAGGTAATTATGGCTACACCTTC. It is translated as CASRQGGNYGYTF. The genes are TRBV9 and TRBJ1-2, with TRBD1 as a possible D gene (5 bases). In germline, CDR1 is SGDLS, CDR2 YYNGEE. This CDR3 is built from 13 residues. The ends were cut back, 7 bases at V and 5 bases at J, with 15 bases in the middle.

The CDR3 loop reads CASSVGGIGNTIYF. In DNA, the CDR3 is TGTGCCAGCAGCGTGGGGGGTATCGGAAACACCATATATTTT. The chain is built from TRBV9 and TRBJ1-3; tentatively, D is TRBD1 (5 bases). V dropped 2 bases and J dropped 4 bases, with 10 bases sitting between them. This CDR3 is built from 14 residues. Germline assignment: CDR1 SGDLS and CDR2 YYNGEE.